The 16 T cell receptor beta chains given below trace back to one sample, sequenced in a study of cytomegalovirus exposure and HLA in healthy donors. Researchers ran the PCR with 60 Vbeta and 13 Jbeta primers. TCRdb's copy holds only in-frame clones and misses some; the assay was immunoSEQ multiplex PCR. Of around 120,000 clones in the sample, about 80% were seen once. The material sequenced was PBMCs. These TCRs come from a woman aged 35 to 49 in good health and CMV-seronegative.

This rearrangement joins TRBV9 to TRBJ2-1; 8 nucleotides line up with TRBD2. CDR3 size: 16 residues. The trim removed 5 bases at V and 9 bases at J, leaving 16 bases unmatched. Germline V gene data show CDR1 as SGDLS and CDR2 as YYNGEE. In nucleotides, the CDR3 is TGTGCCAGCAGTCCGGGGGGCGGGGGGTCTTTCCGTGAGCAGTTCTTC. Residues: CASSPGGGGSFREQFF.

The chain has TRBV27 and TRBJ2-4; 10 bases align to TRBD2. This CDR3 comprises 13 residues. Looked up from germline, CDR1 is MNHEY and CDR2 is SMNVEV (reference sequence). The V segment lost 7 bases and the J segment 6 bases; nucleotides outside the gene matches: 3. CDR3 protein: CASTTSGVNIQYF. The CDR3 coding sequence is TGTGCCAGCACCACTAGCGGGGTAAACATTCAGTACTTC.

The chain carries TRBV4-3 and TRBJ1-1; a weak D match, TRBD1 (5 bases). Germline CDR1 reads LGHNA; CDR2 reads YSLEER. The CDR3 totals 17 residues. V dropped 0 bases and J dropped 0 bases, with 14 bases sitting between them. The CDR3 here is CASSQDLVTVLNTEAFF. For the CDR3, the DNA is TGCGCCAGCAGCCAAGATCTCGTGACAGTGCTGAACACTGAAGCTTTCTTT.

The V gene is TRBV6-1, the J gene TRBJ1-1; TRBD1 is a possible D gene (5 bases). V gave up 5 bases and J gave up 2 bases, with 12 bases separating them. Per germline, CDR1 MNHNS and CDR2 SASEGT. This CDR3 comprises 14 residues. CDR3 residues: CASSPRGGNTEAFF. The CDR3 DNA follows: TGTGCCAGCAGTCCCCGGGGGGGAAACACTGAAGCTTTCTTT.

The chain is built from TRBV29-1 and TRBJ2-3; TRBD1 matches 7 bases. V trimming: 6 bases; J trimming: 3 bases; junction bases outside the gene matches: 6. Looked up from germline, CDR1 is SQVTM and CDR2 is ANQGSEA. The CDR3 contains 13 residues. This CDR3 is CSVVTGETDTQYF. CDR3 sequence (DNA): TGCAGCGTAGTTACAGGGGAGACAGATACGCAGTATTTT.

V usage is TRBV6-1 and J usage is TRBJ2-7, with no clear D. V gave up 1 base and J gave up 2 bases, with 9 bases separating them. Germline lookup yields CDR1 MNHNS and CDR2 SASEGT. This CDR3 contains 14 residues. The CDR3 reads CASSEVGKAYEQYF. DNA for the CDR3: TGTGCCAGCAGTGAAGTGGGCAAGGCCTACGAGCAGTACTTC.

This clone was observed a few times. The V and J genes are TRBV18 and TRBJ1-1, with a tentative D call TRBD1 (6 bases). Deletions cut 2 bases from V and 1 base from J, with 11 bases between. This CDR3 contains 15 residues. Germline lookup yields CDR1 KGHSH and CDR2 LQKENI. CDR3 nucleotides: TGTGCCAGCTCACCAATGCGGACAGAGAACACTGAAGCTTTCTTT. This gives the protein CASSPMRTENTEAFF.

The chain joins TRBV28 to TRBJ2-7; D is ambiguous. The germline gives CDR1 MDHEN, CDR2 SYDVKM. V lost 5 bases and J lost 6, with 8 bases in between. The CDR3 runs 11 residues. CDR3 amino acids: CASSSPSEQYF. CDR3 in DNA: TGTGCCAGCAGTAGCCCGTCCGAGCAGTACTTC.

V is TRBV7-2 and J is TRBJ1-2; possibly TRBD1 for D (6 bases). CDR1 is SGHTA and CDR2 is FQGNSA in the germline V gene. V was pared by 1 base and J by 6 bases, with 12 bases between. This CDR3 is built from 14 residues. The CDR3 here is CASSLVQGLDGYTF. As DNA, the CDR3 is TGTGCCAGCAGCTTAGTGCAGGGGCTGGATGGCTACACCTTC.

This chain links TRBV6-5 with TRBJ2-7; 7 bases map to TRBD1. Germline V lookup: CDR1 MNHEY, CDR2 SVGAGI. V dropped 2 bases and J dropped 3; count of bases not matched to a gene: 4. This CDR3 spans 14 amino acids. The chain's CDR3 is CASSYNRDSYEQYF. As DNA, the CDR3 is TGTGCCAGCAGTTACAACCGGGACAGCTACGAGCAGTACTTC.

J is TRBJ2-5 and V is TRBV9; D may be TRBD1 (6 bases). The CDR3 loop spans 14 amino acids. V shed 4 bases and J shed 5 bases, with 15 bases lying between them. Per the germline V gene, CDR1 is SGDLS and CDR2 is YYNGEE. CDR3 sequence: CASSPPGTWETQYF. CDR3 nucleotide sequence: TGTGCCAGCAGCCCCCCCGGGACATGGGAGACCCAGTACTTC. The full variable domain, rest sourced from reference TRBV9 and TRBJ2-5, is DSGVTQTPKHLITATGQRVTLRCSPRSGDLSVYWYQQSLDQGLQFLIQYYNGEERAKGNILERFSAQQFPDLHSELNLSSLELGDSALYFCASSPPGTWETQYFGPGTRLLVL.

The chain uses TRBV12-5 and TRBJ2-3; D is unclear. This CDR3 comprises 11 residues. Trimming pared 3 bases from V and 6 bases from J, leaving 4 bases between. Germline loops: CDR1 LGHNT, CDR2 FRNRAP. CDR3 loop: CASGLHDTQYF. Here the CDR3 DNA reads TGTGCTAGTGGTTTACACGATACGCAGTATTTT. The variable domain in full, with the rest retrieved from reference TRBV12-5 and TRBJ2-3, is DARVTQTPRHKVTEMGQEVTMRCQPILGHNTVFWYRQTMMQGLELLAYFRNRAPLDDSGMPKDRFSAEMPDATLATLKIQPSEPRDSAVYFCASGLHDTQYFGPGTRLTVL.

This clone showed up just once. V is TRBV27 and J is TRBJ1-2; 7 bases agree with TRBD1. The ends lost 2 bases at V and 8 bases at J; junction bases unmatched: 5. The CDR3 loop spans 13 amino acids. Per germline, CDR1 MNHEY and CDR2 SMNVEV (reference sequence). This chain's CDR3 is CASSLDRDRGYTF. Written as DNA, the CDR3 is TGTGCCAGCAGTTTAGACAGGGACCGGGGCTACACCTTC.

The CDR3 here is CASSERRGSISSNQPQHF. The DNA of the CDR3 is TGTGCCAGCAGTGAAAGGAGAGGGTCCATATCTAGCAATCAGCCCCAGCATTTT. The rearrangement links TRBV2 to TRBJ1-5; D is ambiguous. The CDR3 runs to 18 residues. V was trimmed by 2 bases and J by 0 bases, leaving 17 bases between them. Germline V gene data show CDR1 as SNHLY and CDR2 as FYNNEI.

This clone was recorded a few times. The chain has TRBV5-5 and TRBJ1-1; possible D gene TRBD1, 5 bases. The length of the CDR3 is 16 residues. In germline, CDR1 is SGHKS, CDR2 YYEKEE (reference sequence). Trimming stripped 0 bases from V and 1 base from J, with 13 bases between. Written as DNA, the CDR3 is TGTGCCAGCAGCTTGGCGGGGGGAGTGACGAACACTGAAGCTTTCTTT. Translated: CASSLAGGVTNTEAFF.

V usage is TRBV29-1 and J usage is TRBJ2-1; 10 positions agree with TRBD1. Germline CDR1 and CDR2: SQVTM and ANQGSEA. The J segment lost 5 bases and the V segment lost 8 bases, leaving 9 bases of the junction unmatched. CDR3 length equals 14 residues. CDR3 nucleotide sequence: TGCAGCAAGAGGACAGGGGGGACTAACAATGAGCAGTTCTTC. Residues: CSKRTGGTNNEQFF.